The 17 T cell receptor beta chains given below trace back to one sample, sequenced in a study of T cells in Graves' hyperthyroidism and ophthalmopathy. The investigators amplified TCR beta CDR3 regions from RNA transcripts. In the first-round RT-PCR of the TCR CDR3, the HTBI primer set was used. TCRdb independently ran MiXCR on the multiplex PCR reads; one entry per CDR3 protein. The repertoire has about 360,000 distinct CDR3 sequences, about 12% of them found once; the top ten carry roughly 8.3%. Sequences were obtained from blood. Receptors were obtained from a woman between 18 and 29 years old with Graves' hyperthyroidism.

Here the CDR3 reads CASYPGQRPYEAFF. CDR3 sequence (DNA): TGTGCCAGCTACCCGGGACAGAGACCTTATGAAGCTTTCTTT. This sequence joins TRBV18 and TRBJ1-1, with 7 bases fitting TRBD1. CDR1 KGHSH and CDR2 LQKENI come from the germline V gene. The CDR3 runs to 14 residues. Trimming removed 7 bases from V and 7 bases from J; junction bases left unmatched: 12.

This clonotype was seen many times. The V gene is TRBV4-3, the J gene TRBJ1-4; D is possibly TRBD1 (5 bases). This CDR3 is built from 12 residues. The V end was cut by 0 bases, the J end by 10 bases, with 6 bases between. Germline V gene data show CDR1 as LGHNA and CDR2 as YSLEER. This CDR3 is CASSQDRGKLFF. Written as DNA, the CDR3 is TGCGCCAGCAGCCAAGATAGGGGAAAACTGTTTTTT.

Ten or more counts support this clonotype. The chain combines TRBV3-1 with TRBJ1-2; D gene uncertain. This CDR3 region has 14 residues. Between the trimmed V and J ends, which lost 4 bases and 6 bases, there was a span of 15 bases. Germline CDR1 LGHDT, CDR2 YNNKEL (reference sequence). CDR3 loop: CASSPEAATHGYTF. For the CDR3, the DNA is TGTGCCAGCAGCCCGGAGGCAGCTACGCATGGCTACACCTTC.

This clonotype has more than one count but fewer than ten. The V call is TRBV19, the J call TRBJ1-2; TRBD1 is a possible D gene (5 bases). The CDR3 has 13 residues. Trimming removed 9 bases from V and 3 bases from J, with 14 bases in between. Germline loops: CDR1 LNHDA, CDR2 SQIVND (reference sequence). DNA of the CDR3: TGTGCCAGCAGCAGGGCTCTAGACTATGGCTACACCTTC. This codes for CASSRALDYGYTF.

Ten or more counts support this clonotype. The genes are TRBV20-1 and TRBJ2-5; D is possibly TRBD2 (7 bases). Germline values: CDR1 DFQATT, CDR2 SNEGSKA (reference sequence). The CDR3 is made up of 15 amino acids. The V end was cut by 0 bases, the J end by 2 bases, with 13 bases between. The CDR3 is CSARDAGAGQETQYF. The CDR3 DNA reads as TGCAGTGCTAGAGATGCGGGGGCCGGTCAAGAGACCCAGTACTTC.

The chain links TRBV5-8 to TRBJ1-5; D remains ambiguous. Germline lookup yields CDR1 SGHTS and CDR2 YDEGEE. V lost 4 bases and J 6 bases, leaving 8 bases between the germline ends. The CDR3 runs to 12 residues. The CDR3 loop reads CASSPIGQPQHF. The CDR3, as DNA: TGTGCCAGCAGCCCAATTGGTCAGCCCCAGCATTTT.

CDR3 sequence reads: CASSSAGGLRDTQYF. CDR3 nucleotide sequence: TGTGCCAGCAGCTCGGCCGGGGGGCTGAGGGATACGCAGTATTTT. The rearrangement uses TRBV14 and TRBJ2-3; perhaps TRBD2 as D (7 bases). The CDR3 loop spans 15 amino acids. The germline CDR1 and CDR2 sequences are SGHDN and FVKESK. V was pared by 5 bases and J by 6 bases, with 18 bases between.

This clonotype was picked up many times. The CDR3 bases are TGCAGTGCTAGAGATCCGGTGAACACTGAAGCTTTCTTT. It codes for CSARDPVNTEAFF. The chain couples TRBV20-1 to TRBJ1-1; the D is unclear. Looked up from germline, CDR1 is DFQATT and CDR2 is SNEGSKA (reference sequence). The length of the CDR3 is 13 residues. Trimming stripped 0 bases from V and 0 bases from J, with 5 bases between.

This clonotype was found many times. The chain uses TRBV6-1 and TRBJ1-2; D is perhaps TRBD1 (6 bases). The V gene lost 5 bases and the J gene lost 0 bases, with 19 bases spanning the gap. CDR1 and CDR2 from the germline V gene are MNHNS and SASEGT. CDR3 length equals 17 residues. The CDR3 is CASSSPRGGTTNYGYTF. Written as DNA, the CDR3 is TGTGCCAGCAGTTCACCCCGCGGGGGGACAACTAACTATGGCTACACCTTC.

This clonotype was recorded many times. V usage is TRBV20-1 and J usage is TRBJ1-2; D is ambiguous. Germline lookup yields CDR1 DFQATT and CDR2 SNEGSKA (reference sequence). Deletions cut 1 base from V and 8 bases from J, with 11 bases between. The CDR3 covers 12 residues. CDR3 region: CSARGGTWGYTF. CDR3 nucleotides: TGCAGTGCTAGAGGCGGAACATGGGGCTACACCTTC.

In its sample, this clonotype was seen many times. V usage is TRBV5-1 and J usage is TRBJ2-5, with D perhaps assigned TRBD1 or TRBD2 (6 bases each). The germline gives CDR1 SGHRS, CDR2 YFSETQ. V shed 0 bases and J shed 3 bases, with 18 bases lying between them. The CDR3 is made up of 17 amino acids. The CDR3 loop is CASSLGRGPAGEETQYF. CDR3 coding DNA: TGCGCCAGCAGCTTGGGCCGGGGGCCTGCCGGGGAAGAGACCCAGTACTTC. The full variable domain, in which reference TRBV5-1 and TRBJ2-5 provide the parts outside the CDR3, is KAGVTQTPRYLIKTRGQQVTLSCSPISGHRSVSWYQQTPGQGLQFLFEYFSETQRNKGNFPGRFSGRQFSNSRSEMNVSTLELGDSALYLCASSLGRGPAGEETQYFGPGTRLLVL.

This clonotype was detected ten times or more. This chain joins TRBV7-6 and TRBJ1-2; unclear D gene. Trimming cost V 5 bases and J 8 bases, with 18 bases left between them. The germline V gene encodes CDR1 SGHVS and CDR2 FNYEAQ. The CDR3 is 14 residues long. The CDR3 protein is CASSPGLLTDGYTF. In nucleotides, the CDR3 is TGTGCCAGCAGCCCGGGTTTGCTCACCGACGGCTACACCTTC.

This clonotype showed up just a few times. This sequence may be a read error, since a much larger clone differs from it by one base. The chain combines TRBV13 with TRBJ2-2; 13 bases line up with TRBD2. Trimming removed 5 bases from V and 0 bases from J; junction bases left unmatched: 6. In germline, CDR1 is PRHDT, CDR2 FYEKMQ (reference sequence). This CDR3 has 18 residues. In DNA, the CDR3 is TGTGCCAGCAGCGAGAGACTAGCGGGAGGCTCGAACACCGGGGAGCTGTTTTTT. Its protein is CASSERLAGGSNTGELFF. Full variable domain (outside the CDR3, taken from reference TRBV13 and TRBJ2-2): AAGVIQSPRHLIKEKRETATLKCYPIPRHDTVYWYQQGPGQDPQFLISFYEKMQSDKGSIPDRFSAQQFSDYHSELNMSSLELGDSALYFCASSERLAGGSNTGELFFGEGSRLTVL.

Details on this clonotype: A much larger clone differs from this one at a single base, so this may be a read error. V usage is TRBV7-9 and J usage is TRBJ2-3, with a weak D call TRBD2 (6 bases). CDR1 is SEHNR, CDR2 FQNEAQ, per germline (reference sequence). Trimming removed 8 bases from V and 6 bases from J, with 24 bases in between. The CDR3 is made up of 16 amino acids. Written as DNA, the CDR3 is TGTGCCAGCCGCCCGGGGCGGGATTTGGCCCCCGATACGCAGTATTTT. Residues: CASRPGRDLAPDTQYF.

CDR3 sequence reads: CASSLGLPFSYNEQFF. DNA of the CDR3: TGTGCCAGCAGTTTAGGGCTACCTTTCTCCTACAATGAGCAGTTCTTC. The chain combines TRBV27 with TRBJ2-1; D uncertain. CDR1 MNHEY and CDR2 SMNVEV come from the germline V gene (reference sequence). This CDR3 has 16 amino acids. Between the trimmed V and J ends, which lost 2 bases and 0 bases, there was a span of 11 bases.

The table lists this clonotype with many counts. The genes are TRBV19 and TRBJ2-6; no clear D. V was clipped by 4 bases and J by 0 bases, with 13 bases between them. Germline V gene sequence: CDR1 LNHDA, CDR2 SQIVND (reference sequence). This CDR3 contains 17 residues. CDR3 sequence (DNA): TGTGCCAGTAGTAGCCGGCAGACAAACTCTGGGGCCAACGTCCTGACTTTC. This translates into CASSSRQTNSGANVLTF.

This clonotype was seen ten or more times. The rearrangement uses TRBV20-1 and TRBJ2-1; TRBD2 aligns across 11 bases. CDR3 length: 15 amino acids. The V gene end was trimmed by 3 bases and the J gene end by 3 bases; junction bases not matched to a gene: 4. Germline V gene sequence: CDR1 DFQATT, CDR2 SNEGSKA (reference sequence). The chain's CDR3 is CSARAGTSGYNEQFF. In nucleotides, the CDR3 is TGCAGTGCTAGGGCCGGGACTAGCGGCTACAATGAGCAGTTCTTC.